Reported below is one TCR beta chain. What it binds is not known. Using immunoSEQ multiplex PCR, the repertoire was profiled, and TCRdb retains in-frame clones only, with some absent. The table has around 70,000 clones, about 85% seen once. CDR1 SEHNR and CDR2 FQNEAQ come from the germline V gene (reference sequence). V dropped 5 bases and J dropped 1 base, with 21 bases sitting between them. CDR3 size: 17 residues. The sample is drawn from a study of T cell responses to AZD1222 COVID-19 vaccine. For the study at large: Pooling covered second doses at about 4 or about 12 weeks. General observations from the study: Clonal diversity may have been underestimated in mostly white British donors. Spike-specific TCRs gained breadth and depth after people received two AZD1222 doses.

This chain uses TRBV7-9 with TRBJ2-7, with D perhaps TRBD2 (5 bases). The clonotype originates from an adult in good health. Sample: peripheral blood, taken on day 0 of AZD1222 vaccination. CDR3 sequence (DNA): TGTGCCAGCAGCCCTCGTTGGGAGAGGGATAATTCCTACGAGCAGTACTTC. It translates to CASSPRWERDNSYEQYF.